The next 6 T cell receptor beta chains were all read from a single sample in a study of T cell responses to AZD1222 COVID-19 vaccine. Sequencing was performed with immunoSEQ multiplex PCR; in TCRdb, only in-frame clones are kept and a portion is missing. The sample carries tens of thousands of clones, almost 90% recorded once. The sequences come from peripheral blood, collected on day 0 of AZD1222 vaccination. The receptors derive from an adult in good health.

This rearrangement joins TRBV12-3 or TRBV12-4 to TRBJ1-2; D is uncertain. This CDR3 contains 12 residues. With 3 bases removed from V and 3 bases from J, the gap between germline ends came to 5 bases. CDR3 amino acids: CASSLSDYGYTF. For the CDR3, the DNA is TGTGCCAGCAGTTTGTCAGACTATGGCTACACCTTC.

V and J are TRBV7-9 and TRBJ1-3; D gene ambiguous. The CDR3 loop spans 13 amino acids. Germline CDR1 SEHNR, CDR2 FQNEAQ (reference sequence). Trimming took 5 bases from V and 4 from J, leaving 9 bases between them. CDR3 protein: CASSRIGGNTIYF. CDR3 DNA: TGTGCCAGCAGCCGGATCGGGGGAAACACCATATATTTT.

This clone was seen only once. Its ends do not fully match the called genes, so a read error is possible. The chain has TRBV28 and TRBJ2-7; D is undetermined. Germline CDR1 and CDR2: MDHEN and SYDVKM. The CDR3 covers 13 residues. The CDR3 protein is CASRFLPSYEQYF. The CDR3 region has the DNA TGTGCCAGCCGTTTTTTACCCTCCTACGAGCAGTACTTC.

The CDR3 reads CASSEFLAGGSTGELFF. The CDR3 coding sequence is TGTGCCAGCAGTGAATTCCTAGCGGGGGGTTCGACAGGGGAGCTGTTTTTT. The chain joins TRBV2 to TRBJ2-2, with TRBD2 matching 11 bases. This CDR3 region has 17 residues. The J segment lost 8 bases and the V segment lost 2 bases, leaving 10 bases of the junction unmatched. The V gene's germline CDR1 is SNHLY and CDR2 FYNNEI.

V is TRBV18 and J is TRBJ1-5; 7 nucleotides align to TRBD1. The germline gives CDR1 KGHSH, CDR2 LQKENI. The CDR3 consists of 15 residues. Losses at the gene ends were 5 bases for V and 3 bases for J; bases not matched to a gene: 7. The CDR3 bases are TGTGCCAGCTCAAAACAGGGGACATCCAATCAGCCCCAGCATTTT. This codes for CASSKQGTSNQPQHF.

The rearrangement joins TRBV10-3 to TRBJ1-2, with D uncertain. There are 11 residues in the CDR3. The ends were cut back, 4 bases at V and 7 bases at J, with 7 bases in the middle. Germline assignment: CDR1 ENHRY and CDR2 SYGVKD. As DNA, the CDR3 is TGTGCCATCAGTGGTAACGGTGGCTACACCTTC. It specifies CAISGNGGYTF.